This TCR beta chain emerged from a study of identical twins. Notes on the study in general: The authors noted that invariant MAIT and iNKT cells could partly confound zero-insertion analyses.

Each donor (without exception) was a healthy Caucasian. One entry per CDR3 protein, called by TCRdb with MiXCR from the 5' RACE reads. The sample shows around 490,000 distinct CDR3 sequences, about a fifth of them seen only once. This clonotype was counted a few times. Its matching antigen is unknown. The V gene lost 0 bases and the J gene lost 5 bases, with 5 bases spanning the gap. The CDR3 extends over 12 amino acids. Germline lookup yields CDR1 ENHRY and CDR2 SYGVKD. This same sample was also part of a study on yellow fever vaccine responses in identical twins.

Material for sequencing was CD4+ T cells sorted from blood. This clonotype originated in a woman aged 18-29 years in good health. The chain employs TRBV10-3 and TRBJ2-7; D remains ambiguous. CDR3 sequence: CAISESRNEQYF. The CDR3 DNA reads TGTGCCATCAGTGAGTCCAGGAACGAGCAGTACTTC.